This T cell receptor beta chain was profiled in a study of control samples from healthy donors and cancer patients. Trimming took 2 bases from V and 0 from J, leaving 8 bases between them. Per the germline V gene, CDR1 is SGHNT and CDR2 is YYREEE (reference sequence). CDR3 length equals 15 residues. Using immunoSEQ multiplex PCR, the repertoire was profiled, and TCRdb retains in-frame clones only, with some absent. Of 70,000 to 75,000 clones in the sample, around 93% were seen once. This chain joins TRBV5-4 and TRBJ1-4, with TRBD1 as a possible D gene (6 bases). The receptor comes from a woman in her twenties or thirties in good health. Sequencing input: blood. The CDR3 here is CASSLNRATNEKLFF. As DNA, the CDR3 is TGTGCCAGCAGCTTAAACAGGGCAACTAATGAAAAACTGTTTTTT.